Detailed here is one T cell receptor beta chain. Antigen: not known. These data originate in a study of shared clonotypes between healthy human individuals. CD45RO-negative, CCR7-positively selected cells formed the naive CD8 fraction, excluding terminally differentiated effector memory CD45RA+ cells. This CDR3 contains 13 residues. Germline lookup yields CDR1 MNHEY and CDR2 SVGAGI. V was pared by 8 bases and J by 4 bases, with 15 bases between. Study outcomes and limitations: Naive subsets typically showed greater estimated richness than memory subsets. Rarefaction showed sorted-subset sequencing was incomplete despite large depth.

Every subset's genomic DNA went evenly onto several immunoSEQ plates. Clones were read by immunoSEQ multiplex PCR, and TCRdb kept only the in-frame ones, dropping some. The sample lists about 2.2 million clones, 93% occurring once. V usage is TRBV6-5 and J usage is TRBJ2-7; no reliable D call. This clonotype was obtained from a man between 18 and 29 years old in good health. Some clones in this sample may be carry-over from other donors' samples. The sequenced sample was naive CD8+ T cells from PBMCs. This CDR3 is CASQDHADYEQYF. CDR3 coding DNA: TGTGCCAGCCAGGACCACGCCGATTACGAGCAGTACTTC.